This T cell receptor (beta chain) was profiled in a study of CD8+CD57+ T cells in acquired aplastic anemia. Genomic DNA served as template for TCR beta VDJ and CDR3 profiling. Using its own MiXCR run on the reads, TCRdb lists one record per CDR3 protein. Seen here are 100,000 to 150,000 distinct CDR3 sequences, about two fifths observed once, and the top ten hold approximately 2.6%. Trimming removed 4 bases from V and 3 bases from J, with 18 bases in between. The CDR3 contains 16 residues. The germline CDR1 and CDR2 sequences are SGHDT and YYEEEE. By flow cytometry, patients selected for sequencing had shown an expansion of CD8+CD57+ cells. This clonotype was counted between two and nine times.

The chain uses TRBV5-6 and TRBJ2-3; no clear D. The clonotype comes from a human donor with aplastic anemia. The sequenced sample was sorted CD4+, CD8+, or CD8+CD57+ T cells (not recorded which) from PBMCs. This CDR3 reads CASSIEQRTGTDTQYF. CDR3 DNA sequence: TGTGCCAGCAGCATAGAACAGAGAACTGGGACAGATACGCAGTATTTT.